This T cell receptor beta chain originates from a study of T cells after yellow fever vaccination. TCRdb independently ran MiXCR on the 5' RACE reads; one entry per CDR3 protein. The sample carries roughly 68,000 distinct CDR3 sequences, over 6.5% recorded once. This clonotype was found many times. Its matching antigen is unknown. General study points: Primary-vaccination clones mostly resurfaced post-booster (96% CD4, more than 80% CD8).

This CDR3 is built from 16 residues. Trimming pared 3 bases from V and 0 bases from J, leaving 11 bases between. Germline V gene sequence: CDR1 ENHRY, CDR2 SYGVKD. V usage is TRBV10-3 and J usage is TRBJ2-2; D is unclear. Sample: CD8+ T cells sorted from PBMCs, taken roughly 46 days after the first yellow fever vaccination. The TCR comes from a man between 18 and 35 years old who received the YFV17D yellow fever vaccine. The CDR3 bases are TGTGCCATCAGTGATTTAGAGACTTCGAACACCGGGGAGCTGTTTTTT. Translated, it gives CAISDLETSNTGELFF.